This T cell receptor (beta chain) was captured by sequencing in a study of blood T cells in healthy people across ages. A J-beta primer mix and a sample-barcoded 5' primer were used in a second PCR of about 7 to 12 cycles. One entry per CDR3 protein, called by TCRdb with MiXCR from the 5' RACE reads. The table lists around 1.5 million distinct CDR3 sequences, approximately 59% of them singletons. The CDR3 totals 14 residues. Germline CDR1 is DFQATT and CDR2 is SNEGSKA (reference sequence). The trim removed 5 bases at V and 7 bases at J, leaving 11 bases unmatched. This sequence originates from a man aged 18 to 29 in good health. The chain is built from TRBV20-1 and TRBJ2-1; 7 positions agree with TRBD1. What was sequenced was blood. In nucleotides, the CDR3 is TGCAGTGCTCATCGGACAGGAGTTAGGAATGAGCAGTTCTTC. It is translated as CSAHRTGVRNEQFF.